Below, 8 T cell receptor beta chains from the same sample are listed, as sequenced in a study of blood T cell repertoires in COVID-19. TCRdb's table, derived via immunoSEQ multiplex PCR, lists solely in-frame clones and lacks some. The sample records over 150,000 clones, 75% to 90% being singletons. Specimen: peripheral blood. These receptor sequences come from a woman aged 55-70 years with acute or convalescent COVID-19.

In DNA form, the CDR3 reads TGTGCCAGTAGTTCACAGGACGGGCGTTCTGGAAACACCATATATTTT. Its translation: CASSSQDGRSGNTIYF. The genes are TRBV19 and TRBJ1-3; TRBD1 is a possible D gene (5 bases). Per germline, CDR1 LNHDA and CDR2 SQIVND (reference sequence). CDR3 length equals 16 residues. V lost 5 bases and J lost 1, with 15 bases in between. Drawing the rest from reference TRBV19 and TRBJ1-3, the complete variable domain is DGGITQSPKYLFRKEGQNVTLSCEQNLNHDAMYWYRQDPGQGLRLIYYSQIVNDFQKGDIAEGYSVSREKKESFPLTVTSAQKNPTAFYLCASSSQDGRSGNTIYFGEGSWLTVV.

This chain connects TRBV6-2 or TRBV6-3 to TRBJ2-1; tentative D call: TRBD2 (5 bases). Trimming cost V 2 bases and J 1 base, with 6 bases left between them. Germline V CDR1 and CDR2: MNHEY, SVGEGT. The length of the CDR3 is 14 residues. The CDR3 spells CASSYPGSYNEQFF. CDR3 nucleotides: TGTGCCAGCAGTTACCCGGGGTCCTACAATGAGCAGTTCTTC.

V and J are TRBV7-2 and TRBJ2-3; TRBD2 matches 10 bases. J was trimmed by 2 bases and V by 6 bases; bases with no gene match: 2. CDR1 is SGHTA and CDR2 is FQGNSA in the germline V gene. CDR3 length equals 14 residues. Here the CDR3 reads CASRSGGATDTQYF. The CDR3 nucleotides read TGTGCCAGCAGAAGCGGGGGGGCCACAGATACGCAGTATTTT. Full variable domain (outside the CDR3, taken from reference TRBV7-2 and TRBJ2-3): GAGVSQSPSNKVTEKGKDVELRCDPISGHTALYWYRQSLGQGLEFLIYFQGNSAPDKSGLPSDRFSAERTGGSVSTLTIQRTQQEDSAVYLCASRSGGATDTQYFGPGTRLTVL.

The rearrangement uses TRBV3-1 (or the pseudogene TRBV3-2) and TRBJ1-1; maybe TRBD1 (6 bases). The CDR3 extends over 15 amino acids. Between the trimmed V and J ends, which lost 5 bases and 5 bases, there was a span of 18 bases. The V gene's germline CDR1 is LGHDT and CDR2 YNNKEL (reference sequence). CDR3 residues: CASSSRGGGGTEAFF. The DNA of the CDR3 is TGTGCCAGCAGCTCCCGGGGGGGCGGGGGTACTGAAGCTTTCTTT.

The chain carries TRBV6-5 and TRBJ2-7; tentative D call: TRBD1 (5 bases). V lost 2 bases and J 0 bases, leaving 11 bases between the germline ends. CDR3 length: 15 residues. The germline V gene has CDR1 MNHEY and CDR2 SVGAGI. In nucleotides, the CDR3 is TGTGCCAGCAGTTACGGGGCAGGTACCTCCTACGAGCAGTACTTC. Encoded protein: CASSYGAGTSYEQYF.

The V call is TRBV28, the J call TRBJ2-3; the D is unclear. Germline V lookup: CDR1 MDHEN, CDR2 SYDVKM. The CDR3 runs to 14 residues. Trimming took 5 bases from V and 0 from J, leaving 9 bases between them. The CDR3 bases are TGTGCCAGCAGTGGGCTCCACAGCACAGATACGCAGTATTTT. It encodes CASSGLHSTDTQYF.

V is TRBV7-2 and J is TRBJ1-1; 7 nucleotides line up with TRBD1. The junction had 5 bases not matched to a gene; V was cut back by 5 bases and J by 2 bases. The germline V gene encodes CDR1 SGHTA and CDR2 FQGNSA. The CDR3 sequence is 14 residues long. The chain's CDR3 is CASSPGQDNTEAFF. Written as DNA, the CDR3 is TGTGCCAGCAGCCCCGGACAGGACAACACTGAAGCTTTCTTT. Variable domain in full (rest from reference TRBV7-2 and TRBJ1-1): GAGVSQSPSNKVTEKGKDVELRCDPISGHTALYWYRQSLGQGLEFLIYFQGNSAPDKSGLPSDRFSAERTGGSVSTLTIQRTQQEDSAVYLCASSPGQDNTEAFFGQGTRLTVV.

This clone was detected many times. The chain recombines TRBV5-4 with TRBJ2-7, with 10 bases identical to TRBD1. The germline V gene has CDR1 SGHNT and CDR2 YYREEE (reference sequence). The CDR3 totals 15 residues. V gave up 1 base and J gave up 2 bases; unmatched junction bases: 3. The CDR3 DNA reads as TGTGCCAGCAGCTTGTCCGGGACAGGGGCCTACGAGCAGTACTTC. Amino acid sequence: CASSLSGTGAYEQYF. Full variable domain (missing parts from reference TRBV5-4 and TRBJ2-7): ETGVTQSPTHLIKTRGQQVTLRCSSQSGHNTVSWYQQALGQGPQFIFQYYREEENGRGNFPPRFSGLQFPNYSSELNVNALELDDSALYLCASSLSGTGAYEQYFGPGTRLTVT.